This paragraph reports one T cell receptor (beta chain). What it binds is unknown. The data originate from a study of shared clonotypes between healthy human individuals. On the study more broadly: For every donor, three CD4 naive, three CD4 memory, two CD8 naive and one CD8 memory plates were used. Study-level results: Compared with clonotypes that all four donors shared, non-shared clonotypes had lower generation probabilities.

Trimming at V came to 3 bases and at J to 2 bases, leaving 6 bases not matched to a gene. The germline V gene has CDR1 MDHEN and CDR2 SYDVKM. This CDR3 region has 15 residues. Nashville, Tennessee was home to all donors, who were Caucasian adults. Roughly 33,000 T cell genomes, or around 180 ng DNA, went into the sorted-subset replicate PCRs. Libraries were prepared by immunoSEQ multiplex PCR; TCRdb keeps only in-frame clonotypes and omits some of them. The sample includes some 1 million clones, around 76% seen only once; the top ten take approximately 1.3%. The sequenced sample was memory CD4+ T cells sorted from blood. Noted subset: CD45RA-negative fraction. The chain uses TRBV28 and TRBJ1-2; 7 nucleotides align to TRBD1. The receptor was isolated from a man between 18 and 29 years old in good health. The CDR3 is CASSLHLQGNYGYTF. CDR3 DNA: TGTGCCAGCAGTTTGCATCTACAGGGGAACTATGGCTACACCTTC.